The rows below give T cell receptor beta chains drawn from one sample of a study of T cell responses to AZD1222 COVID-19 vaccine. Libraries were prepared by immunoSEQ multiplex PCR; TCRdb keeps only in-frame clonotypes and omits some of them. The sample holds about 44,000 clones, around 80% seen once. The sequences come from peripheral blood, collected on day 0 of AZD1222 vaccination. The receptors shown here come from an adult in good health. Each CDR3 is given with its conserved first and last residue. The D gene is left open where the match is weak. The size of a clone is reported for some rows only, either as once, few or many, or as a class for expanded clones.

j_call | d_call | clone_size | v_call | cdr3_aa | cdr3_nt
TRBJ2-7 | - | - | TRBV18 | CASSQGSYEQYF | TGTGCCAGCTCACAAGGCTCCTACGAGCAGTACTTC
TRBJ2-3 | TRBD2 | - | TRBV6-1 | CASSEAITSGGSSTDTQYF | TGTGCCAGCAGTGAAGCTATAACTAGCGGGGGCTCTAGCACAGATACGCAGTATTTT
TRBJ2-2 | - | once | TRBV5-1 | CASRTGAGELFF | TGCGCCAGCAGGACAGGCGCCGGGGAGCTGTTTTTT
TRBJ2-7 | TRBD2 | - | TRBV5-4 | CASSLPGGDEQYF | TGTGCCAGCAGCTTGCCGGGGGGGGACGAGCAGTACTTC
TRBJ1-6 | - | - | TRBV12-3/TRBV12-4 | CASSSSLNSPLHF | TGTGCCAGCAGTTCCTCTCTGAATTCACCCCTCCACTTT
TRBJ1-4 | - | few | TRBV13 | CASSSPDEGDEKLFF | TGTGCCAGCAGCTCCCCTGATGAGGGAGATGAAAAACTGTTTTTT
TRBJ2-5 | TRBD2 | - | TRBV19 | CASSPGLQETQYF | TGTGCCAGTAGTCCGGGACTACAAGAGACCCAGTACTTC
TRBJ2-3 | - | - | TRBV29-1 | CSGGPYTDTQYF | TGCAGCGGCGGGCCTTACACAGATACGCAGTATTTT
TRBJ2-2 | - | - | TRBV5-1 | CASLEGGTGELFF | TGCGCCAGCCTCGAGGGGGGCACCGGGGAGCTGTTTTTT
TRBJ1-5 | - | - | TRBV2 | CASSEYRPKGNQPQHF | TGTGCCAGCAGTGAATATAGGCCGAAGGGCAATCAGCCCCAGCATTTT
TRBJ2-7 | - | - | TRBV12-3/TRBV12-4 | CASSAGVEQYF | TGTGCCAGCAGTGCAGGGGTCGAGCAGTACTTC
TRBJ2-7 | TRBD1 | - | TRBV19 | CASSSQGVDEQYF | TGTGCCAGTAGTAGTCAGGGGGTCGACGAGCAGTACTTC
TRBJ2-3 | TRBD1 | - | TRBV5-1 | CASSLSGWTGSPEQYF | TGCGCCAGCAGCTTGTCAGGCTGGACAGGGTCCCCCGAGCAGTATTTT
TRBJ1-1 | TRBD1 | - | TRBV30 | CAWSPQGPNTEAFF | TGTGCCTGGAGCCCACAGGGGCCGAACACTGAAGCTTTCTTT
TRBJ1-5 | TRBD1 | - | TRBV7-8 | CASSLAGTGGASNQPQHF | TGTGCCAGCAGCTTAGCGGGGACAGGGGGCGCCAGCAATCAGCCCCAGCATTTT
TRBJ1-3 | TRBD1 | - | TRBV6-5 | CASIDRAGNTIYF | TGTGCCAGCATAGACAGGGCTGGAAACACCATATATTTT
TRBJ1-1 | - | - | TRBV6-5 | CASSYSRVGKAFF | TGTGCCAGCAGTTACAGTCGGGTCGGGAAAGCTTTCTTT
TRBJ1-1 | - | - | TRBV2 | CASSEDWKPQGKAFF | TGTGCCAGCAGTGAAGACTGGAAGCCACAGGGTAAGGCTTTCTTT
TRBJ2-7 | - | - | TRBV7-3 | CASSRQDGYEQYF | TGTGCCAGCAGCCGACAGGACGGCTACGAGCAGTACTTC
TRBJ2-7 | - | - | TRBV19 | CASSPQTSAGYEQYF | TGTGCCAGTAGCCCTCAGACCTCGGCGGGGTACGAGCAGTACTTC
TRBJ2-4 | - | - | TRBV6-5 | CASRPVGNTIQYF | TGTGCCAGCAGACCCGTCGGCAACACCATTCAGTACTTC
TRBJ2-5 | - | - | TRBV6-5 | CASSSPGSVSIETQYF | TGTGCCAGCAGTTCCCCCGGCAGCGTATCGATTGAGACCCAGTACTTC
TRBJ2-3 | TRBD2 | - | TRBV5-1 | CASSSLAGSTDTQYF | TGCGCCAGCAGCTCGCTAGCGGGGTCCACAGATACGCAGTATTTT
TRBJ2-5 | - | - | TRBV4-2 | CASSQGVSSETQYF | TGTGCCAGCAGCCAAGGCGTTAGCTCGGAGACCCAGTACTTC
TRBJ2-2 | TRBD2 | - | TRBV28 | CASSLGAGVNTGELFF | TGTGCCAGCAGTTTAGGGGCGGGGGTTAACACCGGGGAGCTGTTTTTT
TRBJ2-1 | - | - | TRBV7-9 | CASSLQGSSNEQFF | TGTGCCAGCAGCCTACAGGGTTCGAGCAATGAGCAGTTCTTC
TRBJ2-5 | - | - | TRBV7-9 | CASSSGRGTETQYF | TGTGCCAGCAGCTCGGGGAGGGGGACGGAGACCCAGTACTTC
TRBJ1-2 | - | - | TRBV2 | CASSDLGTYGYTF | TGTGCCAGCAGTGATCTGGGCACCTATGGCTACACCTTC
TRBJ2-1 | - | - | TRBV24-1 | CATSDSMADEQFF | TGTGCCACCAGTGATTCCATGGCTGATGAGCAGTTCTTC
TRBJ2-3 | - | - | TRBV5-1 | CASSPTSGGQGTDTQYF | TGCGCCAGCAGCCCAACGTCGGGCGGACAAGGTACAGATACGCAGTATTTT
TRBJ1-5 | TRBD1 | - | TRBV5-6 | CASSLGTGDFSNQPQHF | TGTGCCAGCAGCTTGGGGACAGGGGACTTTAGCAATCAGCCCCAGCATTTT
TRBJ2-5 | TRBD1 | - | TRBV7-2 | CASSFSGTGDQETQYF | TGTGCCAGCAGCTTCTCCGGGACAGGGGACCAAGAGACCCAGTACTTC
TRBJ1-1 | TRBD1 | - | TRBV2 | CASNTGDMNTEAFF | TGTGCCAGCAATACAGGGGACATGAACACTGAAGCTTTCTTT
TRBJ2-2 | - | - | TRBV7-8 | CASSFQSQGNTGELFF | TGTGCCAGCAGCTTCCAGTCGCAGGGGAACACCGGGGAGCTGTTTTTT
TRBJ1-6 | TRBD1 | - | TRBV15 | CATSRGWTGPAPLHF | TGTGCCACCAGCAGAGGCTGGACAGGGCCGGCACCCCTCCACTTT
TRBJ2-7 | - | few | TRBV5-1 | CASSLGWFSSYEQYF | TGCGCCAGCAGCTTGGGCTGGTTCAGCTCCTACGAGCAGTACTTC
TRBJ1-1 | TRBD1 | once | TRBV6-5 | CASLRDRENTEAFF | TGTGCCAGCCTGCGGGACAGGGAAAACACTGAAGCTTTCTTT
TRBJ1-2 | TRBD1 | - | TRBV5-5 | CASSLEQGYGYTF | TGTGCCAGCAGCTTGGAACAGGGGTATGGCTACACCTTC
TRBJ1-3 | - | - | TRBV27 | CASSFDGNSGNTIYF | TGTGCCAGCAGTTTTGACGGAAACTCTGGAAACACCATATATTTT
TRBJ1-6 | - | - | TRBV3-1/TRBV3-2 | CASSQERVLLHF | TGTGCCAGCAGCCAAGAAAGGGTACTACTCCACTTT
TRBJ2-1 | - | - | TRBV7-8 | CASSSTGLDNEQFF | TGTGCCAGCAGCTCCACCGGGCTAGACAATGAGCAGTTCTTC
TRBJ2-5 | - | - | TRBV11-2 | CASSSLGAETQYF | TGTGCCAGCAGCTCTCTGGGGGCCGAGACCCAGTACTTC
TRBJ1-5 | TRBD1 | - | TRBV28 | CASSETGGVSNQPQHF | TGTGCCAGCAGCGAGACAGGGGGGGTGAGCAATCAGCCCCAGCATTTT
TRBJ1-4 | TRBD1 | - | TRBV24-1 | CATSDSGTGSEKLFF | TGTGCCACCAGTGACTCCGGGACAGGTAGTGAAAAACTGTTTTTT
TRBJ1-5 | - | - | TRBV28 | CASSFAQPQHF | TGTGCCAGCAGTTTCGCTCAGCCCCAGCATTTT
TRBJ2-2 | - | - | TRBV18 | CASSPGTPPTGELFF | TGTGCCAGCTCACCGGGGACGCCACCCACCGGGGAGCTGTTTTTT
TRBJ2-7 | TRBD1 | few | TRBV4-1 | CASSQDVGQGSVGYEQYF | TGCGCCAGCAGCCAAGATGTGGGACAGGGATCAGTGGGCTACGAGCAGTACTTC
TRBJ1-5 | - | - | TRBV21-1 | CASSNFAVSNQPQHF | TGTGCCAGCAGCAATTTCGCAGTTAGCAATCAGCCCCAGCATTTT
TRBJ2-1 | - | - | TRBV10-3 | CAISESGTGPDNEQFF | TGTGCCATCAGTGAGTCAGGGACCGGTCCCGACAATGAGCAGTTCTTC
TRBJ1-5 | - | - | TRBV19 | CASSIMIGSSNQPQHF | TGTGCCAGTAGTATAATGATTGGGTCCTCCAATCAGCCCCAGCATTTT
TRBJ2-1 | TRBD1 | - | TRBV5-1 | CASSPWTGESNEQFF | TGCGCCAGCAGCCCCTGGACAGGGGAATCCAATGAGCAGTTCTTC
TRBJ2-2 | - | few | TRBV5-1 | CASSLTGFGELFF | TGCGCCAGCAGCTTAACAGGCTTCGGGGAGCTGTTTTTT
TRBJ1-4 | TRBD1 | - | TRBV4-1 | CASSQVFIDRDNEKLFF | TGCGCCAGCAGCCAAGTATTTATCGACAGGGATAATGAAAAACTGTTTTTT
TRBJ2-2 | TRBD1 | - | TRBV10-3 | CAISGTGNTGELFF | TGTGCCATCTCCGGGACAGGGAACACCGGGGAGCTGTTTTTT
TRBJ2-3 | TRBD2 | - | TRBV5-5 | CASSDPGLATQWGDTQYF | TGTGCTAGCAGCGACCCGGGACTAGCGACCCAGTGGGGGGATACGCAGTATTTT
TRBJ1-1 | - | - | TRBV19 | CASSIRAVNTEAFF | TGTGCCAGTAGTATAAGAGCTGTGAACACTGAAGCTTTCTTT
TRBJ2-2 | - | - | TRBV2 | CASRAVMGNTGELFF | TGTGCCAGCAGAGCAGTCATGGGGAACACCGGGGAGCTGTTTTTT